This TCR beta chain is drawn from a study of response to subunit inactivated influenza vaccine. Findings and limits, study-wide: Few additional T cells are recruited per seasonal influenza vaccination, authors suggested.

Details on this clonotype: No antigen is known for it.

TCRdb re-called the RT-PCR reads with MiXCR, one entry per CDR3 protein. The sample yields some 300,000 distinct CDR3 sequences, around 22% seen once. With V trimmed by 2 bases and J by 2 bases, 7 bases remained unmatched. The length of the CDR3 is 16 residues. Germline CDR1 SGHRS, CDR2 YFSETQ. The V call is TRBV5-1, the J call TRBJ2-1, with 7 bases that match TRBD2. The material sequenced was PBMCs from blood, taken approximately 20 months after vaccination. The sequence derives from a man aged 50 to 69 who received an inactivated influenza vaccine. The CDR3 spells CASSFRASGAYNEQFF. Here the CDR3 DNA reads TGCGCCAGCAGCTTTCGAGCTAGCGGAGCCTACAATGAGCAGTTCTTC.